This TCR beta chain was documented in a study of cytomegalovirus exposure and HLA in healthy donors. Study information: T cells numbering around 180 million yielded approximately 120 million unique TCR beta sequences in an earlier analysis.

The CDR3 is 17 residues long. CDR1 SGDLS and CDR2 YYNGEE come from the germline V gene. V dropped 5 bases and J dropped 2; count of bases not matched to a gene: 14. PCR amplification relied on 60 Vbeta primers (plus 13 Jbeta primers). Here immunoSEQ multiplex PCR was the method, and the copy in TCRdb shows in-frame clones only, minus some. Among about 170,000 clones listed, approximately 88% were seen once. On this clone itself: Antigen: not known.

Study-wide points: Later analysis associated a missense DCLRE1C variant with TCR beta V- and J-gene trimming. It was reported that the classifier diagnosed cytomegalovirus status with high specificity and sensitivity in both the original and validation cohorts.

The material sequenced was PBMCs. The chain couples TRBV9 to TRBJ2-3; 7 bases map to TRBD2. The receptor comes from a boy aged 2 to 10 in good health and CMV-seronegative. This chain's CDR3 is CASSHQGLPTSTDTQYF. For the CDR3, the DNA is TGTGCCAGCAGTCATCAGGGACTACCCACATCCACAGATACGCAGTATTTT.